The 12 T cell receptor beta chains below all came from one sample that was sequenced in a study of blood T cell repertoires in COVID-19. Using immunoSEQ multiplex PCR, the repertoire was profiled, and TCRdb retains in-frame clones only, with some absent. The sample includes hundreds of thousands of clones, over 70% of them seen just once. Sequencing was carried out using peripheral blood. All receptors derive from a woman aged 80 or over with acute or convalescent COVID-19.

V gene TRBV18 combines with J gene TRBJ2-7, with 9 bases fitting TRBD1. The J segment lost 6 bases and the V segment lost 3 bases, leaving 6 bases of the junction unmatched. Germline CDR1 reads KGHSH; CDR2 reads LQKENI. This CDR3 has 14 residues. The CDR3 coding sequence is TGTGCCAGCTCACCTCCGGGACAGGGCGCCGAGCAGTACTTC. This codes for CASSPPGQGAEQYF. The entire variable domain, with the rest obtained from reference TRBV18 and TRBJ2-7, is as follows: NAGVMQNPRHLVRRRGQEARLRCSPMKGHSHVYWYRQLPEEGLKFMVYLQKENIIDESGMPKERFSAEFPKEGPSILRIQQVVRGDSAAYFCASSPPGQGAEQYFGPGTRLTVT.

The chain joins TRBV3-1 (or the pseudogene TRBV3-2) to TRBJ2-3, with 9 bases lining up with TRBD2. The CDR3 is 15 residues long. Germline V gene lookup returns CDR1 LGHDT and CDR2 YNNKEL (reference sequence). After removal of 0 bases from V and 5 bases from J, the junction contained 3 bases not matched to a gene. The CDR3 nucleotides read TGTGCCAGCAGCCAAGATAAAGCGGGGGGAGATACGCAGTATTTT. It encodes CASSQDKAGGDTQYF.

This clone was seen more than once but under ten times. The CDR3 loop is CASRAASGYNEQFF. The CDR3 DNA is TGTGCCAGCAGAGCGGCTAGCGGCTACAATGAGCAGTTCTTC. The V call is TRBV28, the J call TRBJ2-1; 7 positions match TRBD2. The CDR3 runs to 14 residues. With V trimmed by 6 bases and J by 3 bases, 5 bases remained unmatched. CDR1 and CDR2 (germline): MDHEN, SYDVKM.

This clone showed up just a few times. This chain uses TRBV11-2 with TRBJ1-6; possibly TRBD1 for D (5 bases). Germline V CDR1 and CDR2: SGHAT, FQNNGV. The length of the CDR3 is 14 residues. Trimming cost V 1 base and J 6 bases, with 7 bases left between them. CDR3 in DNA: TGTGCCAGCAGCTTAGGGGGCCTTAATTCACCCCTCCACTTT. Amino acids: CASSLGGLNSPLHF.

CDR3 amino acids: CASSYAGYSPLHF. In DNA form, the CDR3 reads TGTGCCAGCAGCTACGCAGGGTATTCACCCCTCCACTTT. This chain links TRBV11-2 with TRBJ1-6; D is perhaps TRBD1 (5 bases). V gave up 4 bases and J gave up 8 bases, with 9 bases separating them. CDR1 is SGHAT and CDR2 is FQNNGV in the germline V gene. The CDR3 has 13 amino acids.

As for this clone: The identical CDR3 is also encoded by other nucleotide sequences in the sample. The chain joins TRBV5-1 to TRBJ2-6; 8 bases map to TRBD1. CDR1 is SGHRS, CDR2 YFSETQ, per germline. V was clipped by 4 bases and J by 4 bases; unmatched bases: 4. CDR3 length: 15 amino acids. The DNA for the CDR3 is TGCGCCAGCAGCCCGGACAGGGCCGGGGCCAACGTCCTGACTTTC. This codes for CASSPDRAGANVLTF.

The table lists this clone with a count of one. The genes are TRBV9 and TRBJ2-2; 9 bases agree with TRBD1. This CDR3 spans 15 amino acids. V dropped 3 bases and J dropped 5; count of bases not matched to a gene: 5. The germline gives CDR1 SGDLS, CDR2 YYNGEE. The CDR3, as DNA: TGTGCCAGCAGCGAGGGGACAGGGAGAACCGGGGAGCTGTTTTTT. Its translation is CASSEGTGRTGELFF.

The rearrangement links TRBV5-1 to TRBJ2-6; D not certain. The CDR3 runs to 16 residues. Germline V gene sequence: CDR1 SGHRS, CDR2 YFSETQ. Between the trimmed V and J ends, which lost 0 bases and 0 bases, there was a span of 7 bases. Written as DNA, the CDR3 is TGCGCCAGCAGCTTGGGACACCACTCTGGGGCCAACGTCCTGACTTTC. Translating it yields CASSLGHHSGANVLTF.

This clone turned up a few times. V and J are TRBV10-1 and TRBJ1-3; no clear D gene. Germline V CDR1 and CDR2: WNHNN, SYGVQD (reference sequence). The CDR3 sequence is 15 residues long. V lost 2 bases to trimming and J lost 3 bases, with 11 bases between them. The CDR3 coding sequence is TGCGCCAGCAGTGAGACAGCGGCGGGTGGAAACACCATATATTTT. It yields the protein CASSETAAGGNTIYF.

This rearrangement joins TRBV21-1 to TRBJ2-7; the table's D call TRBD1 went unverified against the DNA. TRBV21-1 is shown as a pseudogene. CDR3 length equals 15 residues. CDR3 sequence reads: CASSETGSLLGEQYF. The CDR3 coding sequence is TGTGCCAGCAGTGAGACAGGATCCCTACTGGGCGAGCAGTACTTC.

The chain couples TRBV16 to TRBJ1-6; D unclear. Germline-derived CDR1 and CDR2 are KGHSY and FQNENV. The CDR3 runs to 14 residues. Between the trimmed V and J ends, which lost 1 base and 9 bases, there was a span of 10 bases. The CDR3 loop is CASSQLSQSSPLHF. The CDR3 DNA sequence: TGTGCCAGCAGCCAATTGAGCCAAAGTTCACCCCTCCACTTT.

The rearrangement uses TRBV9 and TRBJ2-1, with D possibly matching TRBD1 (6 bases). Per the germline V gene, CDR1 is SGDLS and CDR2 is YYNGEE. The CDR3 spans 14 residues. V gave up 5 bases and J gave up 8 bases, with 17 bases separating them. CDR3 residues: CASSPNIQGDEQFF. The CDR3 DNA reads TGTGCCAGCAGTCCCAATATACAGGGTGATGAGCAGTTCTTC. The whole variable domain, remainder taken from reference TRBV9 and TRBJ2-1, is DSGVTQTPKHLITATGQRVTLRCSPRSGDLSVYWYQQSLDQGLQFLIQYYNGEERAKGNILERFSAQQFPDLHSELNLSSLELGDSALYFCASSPNIQGDEQFFGPGTRLTVL.